A single sample gave rise to the 31 T cell receptor beta chains below, sequenced in a study of blood T cell repertoires in COVID-19. Method: immunoSEQ multiplex PCR; TCRdb's copy keeps in-frame clones and lacks some. The sample shows about 250,000 clones, roughly 82% of them seen only once. Sequences were obtained from peripheral blood. All receptors derive from a woman at least 80 years old with active or convalescent COVID-19.

J is TRBJ2-4 and V is TRBV7-9, with D perhaps matching TRBD2 (5 bases). There are 14 residues in the CDR3. V was cut by 3 bases and J by 8 bases, with 14 bases left in between. Germline assignment: CDR1 SEHNR and CDR2 FQNEAQ (reference sequence). CDR3 nucleotides: TGTGCCAGCAGCTTCGGAGGCCCGGGGTACATTCAGTACTTC. Translated, it gives CASSFGGPGYIQYF.

This chain links TRBV5-1 with TRBJ2-2; TRBD1 matches 7 bases. Trimming removed 1 base from V and 2 bases from J; junction bases left unmatched: 2. In germline, CDR1 is SGHRS, CDR2 YFSETQ. The CDR3 is made up of 15 amino acids. CDR3 sequence: CASSLWDSNTGELFF. The CDR3 DNA sequence: TGCGCCAGCAGCTTGTGGGACAGTAACACCGGGGAGCTGTTTTTT.

The J gene is TRBJ1-6, the V gene TRBV6-5, with 8 nucleotides matching TRBD1. Per germline, CDR1 MNHEY and CDR2 SVGAGI. With 5 bases clipped from V and 7 bases from J, the junction kept 4 bases outside the gene matches. This CDR3 comprises 14 residues. For the CDR3, the DNA is TGTGCCAGCAGTAAAACAGGGGGGAATTCACCCCTCCACTTT. Protein sequence: CASSKTGGNSPLHF.

This rearrangement joins TRBV13 to TRBJ2-7; TRBD1 matches at 8 bases. Germline lookup yields CDR1 PRHDT and CDR2 FYEKMQ (reference sequence). CDR3 length: 14 amino acids. J gave up 3 bases and V 3 bases, and 4 bases lay outside the gene matches. The CDR3 nucleotides are TGTGCCAGCAGCTTCGGGACAGGTCTCTACGAGCAGTACTTC. This encodes CASSFGTGLYEQYF. Full variable domain (outside the CDR3, taken from reference TRBV13 and TRBJ2-7): AAGVIQSPRHLIKEKRETATLKCYPIPRHDTVYWYQQGPGQDPQFLISFYEKMQSDKGSIPDRFSAQQFSDYHSELNMSSLELGDSALYFCASSFGTGLYEQYFGPGTRLTVT.

There are a few counts of this clone. V is TRBV6-5 and J is TRBJ1-2; TRBD1 is a possible D gene (5 bases). V lost 7 bases to trimming and J lost 3 bases, with 12 bases between them. The V gene's germline CDR1 is MNHEY and CDR2 SVGAGI. CDR3 length: 13 residues. The CDR3 spells CASTHSGDYGYTF. CDR3 DNA sequence: TGTGCCAGCACCCACTCGGGGGACTATGGCTACACCTTC.

The chain links TRBV18 to TRBJ1-1, with TRBD1 identical over 11 bases. CDR3 length equals 15 residues. J lost 4 bases, V lost 2 bases, and 3 bases had no gene match. CDR1 and CDR2 from the germline V gene are KGHSH and LQKENI. The CDR3 DNA sequence: TGTGCCAGCTCACCAACCGGACAGGGGGCCACTGAAGCTTTCTTT. Translation gives CASSPTGQGATEAFF. Supplemented by reference TRBV18 and TRBJ1-1, the full variable domain reads NAGVMQNPRHLVRRRGQEARLRCSPMKGHSHVYWYRQLPEEGLKFMVYLQKENIIDESGMPKERFSAEFPKEGPSILRIQQVVRGDSAAYFCASSPTGQGATEAFFGQGTRLTVV.

V is TRBV14 and J is TRBJ1-6, with 9 bases fitting TRBD1. The CDR3 runs to 14 residues. V dropped 4 bases and J dropped 9; count of bases not matched to a gene: 4. Germline loops: CDR1 SGHDN, CDR2 FVKESK. The DNA of the CDR3 is TGTGCCAGCAGCCCGACGACAGGGGGTTCACCCCTCCACTTT. This gives the protein CASSPTTGGSPLHF. Together with reference TRBV14 and TRBJ1-6, the CDR3 gives the full variable domain: EAGVTQFPSHSVIEKGQTVTLRCDPISGHDNLYWYRRVMGKEIKFLLHFVKESKQDESGMPNNRFLAERTGGTYSTLKVQPAELEDSGVYFCASSPTTGGSPLHFGNGTRLTVT.

The rearrangement joins TRBV2 to TRBJ2-7, with TRBD1 matching over 7 bases. Germline assignment: CDR1 SNHLY and CDR2 FYNNEI. Unmatched junction bases numbered 12, after V lost 10 bases and J lost 0 bases. The CDR3 extends over 15 amino acids. CDR3 in DNA: TGTGCCACCGGACGGGACAGCCGACCCTCCTACGAGCAGTACTTC. The encoded protein is CATGRDSRPSYEQYF.

This clone was picked up a small number of times. This sequence joins TRBV6-5 and TRBJ1-5; maybe TRBD1 (6 bases). The CDR3 has 15 amino acids. Trimming stripped 5 bases from V and 5 bases from J, with 16 bases between. Germline CDR1 and CDR2: MNHEY and SVGAGI. DNA for the CDR3: TGTGCCAGCAGTCAGGGACATCGGGGTGATCAGCCCCAGCATTTT. Protein product: CASSQGHRGDQPQHF.

The genes are TRBV4-1 and TRBJ2-7; 8 bases are shared with TRBD1. The CDR3 sequence is 18 residues long. Germline V gene data show CDR1 as MGHRA and CDR2 as YSYEKL. V shed 3 bases and J 4 bases; nucleotides not matched to a gene: 17. The DNA of the CDR3 is TGCGCCAGCAGCCAGGGAGGAGGTCGGGACAGGCCGTCGTACGAGCAGTACTTC. Residues: CASSQGGGRDRPSYEQYF.

The chain couples TRBV6-5 to TRBJ2-1; possibly TRBD1 for D (6 bases). The V and J ends lost 8 bases and 2 bases respectively, with 13 bases between them. CDR1 and CDR2 from the germline V gene are MNHEY and SVGAGI. This CDR3 spans 14 amino acids. CDR3 sequence reads: CASRWKGAYNEQFF. CDR3 DNA: TGTGCCAGCCGCTGGAAGGGGGCCTACAATGAGCAGTTCTTC.

The chain uses TRBV30 and TRBJ2-7, with no clear D. V gave up 5 bases and J gave up 3 bases, with 11 bases separating them. The CDR3 is 12 residues long. Germline CDR1 and CDR2: GTSNPN and SVGIG (reference sequence). In DNA, the CDR3 is TGTGCCTGGGGCCCGTATGTCTACGAGCAGTACTTC. Its protein is CAWGPYVYEQYF.

CDR3 amino acids: CASSLVQQNTEAFF. CDR3 nucleotide sequence: TGTGCCAGCAGCTTAGTTCAACAGAACACTGAAGCTTTCTTT. The V call is TRBV7-9, the J call TRBJ1-1; unclear D gene. Germline lookup yields CDR1 SEHNR and CDR2 FQNEAQ (reference sequence). The CDR3 spans 14 residues. V was shortened by 1 base and J by 1 base, with 7 bases between the two germline ends.

This clone was picked up one time. The chain couples TRBV7-9 to TRBJ1-1; 8 nucleotides align to TRBD1. This CDR3 is built from 13 residues. Germline V gives CDR1 SEHNR, CDR2 FQNEAQ (reference sequence). V lost 4 bases, J lost 6 bases, and 4 bases stayed unmatched. The CDR3 bases are TGTGCCAGCAGCTCCAGGACAGGGCCTGAAGCTTTCTTT. Translating gives CASSSRTGPEAFF.

The V call is TRBV9, the J call TRBJ1-6; 7 nucleotides align to TRBD1. This CDR3 region has 18 residues. Germline CDR1 is SGDLS and CDR2 is YYNGEE. After removal of 4 bases from V and 6 bases from J, the junction contained 16 bases not matched to a gene. For the CDR3, the DNA is TGTGCCAGCAGCACTGGGACAGTAGCTTCCAGCCCTAATTCACCCCTCCACTTT. Protein product: CASSTGTVASSPNSPLHF.

The genes are TRBV2 and TRBJ1-1, with 9 bases matching TRBD1. The J segment lost 7 bases and the V segment lost 6 bases, leaving 9 bases of the junction unmatched. Per germline, CDR1 SNHLY and CDR2 FYNNEI. This CDR3 is 14 amino acids long. This CDR3 reads CASRTRTGVGEAFF. CDR3 nucleotide sequence: TGTGCCAGCAGGACAAGGACAGGGGTGGGTGAAGCTTTCTTT.

A remark on this clone: Other DNA sequences from this sample encode an identical CDR3 as well. This chain uses TRBV5-1 with TRBJ1-6; the match to TRBD1 covers 10 bases. Germline V gene sequence: CDR1 SGHRS, CDR2 YFSETQ. V was clipped by 4 bases and J by 9 bases; unmatched bases: 4. The CDR3 has 14 residues. The CDR3 DNA reads TGCGCCAGCAGCCTGGGACAGGGGTTTTCACCCCTCCACTTT. Amino acids: CASSLGQGFSPLHF.

The chain couples TRBV30 to TRBJ2-1; 12 bases are a match to TRBD2. The CDR3 contains 14 residues. Germline V gives CDR1 GTSNPN, CDR2 SVGIG (reference sequence). V was pared by 0 bases and J by 6 bases, with 0 bases of the junction left unmatched. This chain's CDR3 is CAWSVTSGSNEQFF. The CDR3 nucleotides read TGTGCCTGGAGTGTGACTAGCGGGAGCAATGAGCAGTTCTTC.

The rearrangement links TRBV3-1 (or the pseudogene TRBV3-2) to TRBJ2-5; TRBD2 might be the D (6 bases). This CDR3 is built from 18 residues. V was shortened by 4 bases and J by 3 bases, with 24 bases between the two germline ends. Germline V gives CDR1 LGHDT, CDR2 YNNKEL (reference sequence). This chain's CDR3 is CASSPMGNLRPGEETQYF. In DNA, the CDR3 is TGTGCCAGCAGCCCCATGGGGAACCTCCGTCCGGGGGAAGAGACCCAGTACTTC.

The chain joins TRBV27 to TRBJ1-5, with D perhaps matching TRBD1 (5 bases). The CDR3 consists of 14 residues. V gave up 2 bases and J gave up 7 bases, with 12 bases separating them. The V gene's germline CDR1 is MNHEY and CDR2 SMNVEV (reference sequence). The CDR3 DNA reads TGTGCCAGCAGTTTAGGCCAGGGTGGCCAGCCCCAGCATTTT. This translates into CASSLGQGGQPQHF.

The J gene is TRBJ2-2, the V gene TRBV18; 11 nucleotides align to TRBD2. Per the germline V gene, CDR1 is KGHSH and CDR2 is LQKENI. This CDR3 region has 15 residues. Losses at the gene ends were 3 bases for V and 3 bases for J; bases not matched to a gene: 0. The chain's CDR3 is CASSPGLADTGELFF. In DNA, the CDR3 is TGTGCCAGCTCACCGGGACTAGCGGACACCGGGGAGCTGTTTTTT. Combining the CDR3 with reference TRBV18 and TRBJ2-2 gives the whole variable domain NAGVMQNPRHLVRRRGQEARLRCSPMKGHSHVYWYRQLPEEGLKFMVYLQKENIIDESGMPKERFSAEFPKEGPSILRIQQVVRGDSAAYFCASSPGLADTGELFFGEGSRLTVL.

The rearrangement links TRBV5-1 to TRBJ1-1; 8 nucleotides line up with TRBD1. The CDR3 sequence is 14 residues long. The junction had 9 bases not matched to a gene; V was cut back by 7 bases and J by 4 bases. Germline V lookup: CDR1 SGHRS, CDR2 YFSETQ. CDR3: CASGPDRASTEAFF. CDR3 bases: TGCGCCAGCGGGCCGGACAGGGCGAGCACTGAAGCTTTCTTT.

A single count supports this clone. The gene calls are TRBV28 and TRBJ1-1, with 8 bases matching TRBD1. The CDR3 runs to 13 residues. With 7 bases clipped from V and 4 bases from J, the junction kept 5 bases outside the gene matches. The germline V gene encodes CDR1 MDHEN and CDR2 SYDVKM. The CDR3 loop is CASIQGGGTEAFF. For the CDR3, the DNA is TGTGCCAGCATACAGGGGGGCGGCACTGAAGCTTTCTTT. The entire variable domain, with the rest obtained from reference TRBV28 and TRBJ1-1, is as follows: DVKVTQSSRYLVKRTGEKVFLECVQDMDHENMFWYRQDPGLGLRLIYFSYDVKMKEKGDIPEGYSVSREKKERFSLILESASTNQTSMYLCASIQGGGTEAFFGQGTRLTVV.

This chain connects TRBV29-1 to TRBJ1-5, with 8 bases lining up with TRBD1. The length of the CDR3 is 13 residues. Germline CDR1 SQVTM, CDR2 ANQGSEA. Trimming took 6 bases from V and 1 from J; bases not matched to a gene: 2. This CDR3 reads CSVRQGSNQPQHF. CDR3 DNA sequence: TGCAGCGTCAGACAGGGGAGCAATCAGCCCCAGCATTTT. The full variable domain, completed using reference TRBV29-1 and TRBJ1-5, is SAVISQKPSRDICQRGTSLTIQCQVDSQVTMMFWYRQQPGQSLTLIATANQGSEATYESGFVIDKFPISRPNLTFSTLTVSNMSPEDSSIYLCSVRQGSNQPQHFGDGTRLSIL.

This sequence joins TRBV19 and TRBJ2-3; possibly TRBD1 for D (6 bases). The V gene lost 7 bases and the J gene lost 1 base, with 9 bases spanning the gap. The CDR3 sequence is 13 residues long. Germline CDR1 is LNHDA and CDR2 is SQIVND (reference sequence). The CDR3 coding sequence is TGTGCCAGTACTAAGGGGGGCACAGATACGCAGTATTTT. Amino acids: CASTKGGTDTQYF. The full variable domain, with the rest looked up from reference TRBV19 and TRBJ2-3, is DGGITQSPKYLFRKEGQNVTLSCEQNLNHDAMYWYRQDPGQGLRLIYYSQIVNDFQKGDIAEGYSVSREKKESFPLTVTSAQKNPTAFYLCASTKGGTDTQYFGPGTRLTVL.

CDR3 in amino acids: CASSYRGVDEQFF. The CDR3 DNA reads TGCGCCAGCAGCTACAGGGGGGTGGATGAGCAGTTCTTC. The chain has TRBV5-1 and TRBJ2-1; 8 nucleotides agree with TRBD1. The CDR3 contains 13 residues. Germline loops: CDR1 SGHRS, CDR2 YFSETQ. V lost 3 bases, J lost 8 bases, and 4 bases stayed unmatched.

The chain couples TRBV19 to TRBJ1-2; 9 bases fit TRBD1. With V trimmed by 5 bases and J by 6 bases, 4 bases remained unmatched. CDR3 length: 13 amino acids. Germline CDR1 reads LNHDA; CDR2 reads SQIVND (reference sequence). As DNA, the CDR3 is TGTGCCAGTAGTTGGGGACAGGGCGATGGCTACACCTTC. Protein product: CASSWGQGDGYTF.

The chain couples TRBV2 to TRBJ1-2; D remains unclear. Germline CDR1 SNHLY, CDR2 FYNNEI. The CDR3 has 14 residues. Trimming cost V 7 bases and J 0 bases, with 12 bases left between them. In nucleotides, the CDR3 is TGTGCCAGCACGCTGGGCAGATCTAACTATGGCTACACCTTC. It translates to CASTLGRSNYGYTF.

The chain links TRBV7-9 to TRBJ1-3; D is unclear. Germline-derived CDR1 and CDR2 are SEHNR and FQNEAQ (reference sequence). This CDR3 comprises 15 residues. Trimming shortened V by 3 bases and J by 0 bases, and 9 bases separated the two germline ends. DNA for the CDR3: TGTGCCAGCAGCTTTGCGGGGAACTCTGGAAACACCATATATTTT. The encoded protein is CASSFAGNSGNTIYF.

The V and J genes are TRBV29-1 and TRBJ2-5, with D possibly being TRBD1 (5 bases). Per germline, CDR1 SQVTM and CDR2 ANQGSEA. The CDR3 consists of 12 residues. Trimming shortened V by 7 bases and J by 2 bases, and 11 bases separated the two germline ends. CDR3 sequence reads: CSARQLQETQYF. The CDR3 bases are TGCAGCGCCAGACAGTTACAAGAGACCCAGTACTTC.

This clone was found a few times. The V and J genes are TRBV14 and TRBJ2-1; D possibly corresponds to TRBD1 (6 bases). The CDR3 is 16 residues long. Trimming left V 4 bases short and J 4 bases short, with 17 bases between. The germline V gene encodes CDR1 SGHDN and CDR2 FVKESK. CDR3 protein: CASSPLGGVGYNEQFF. CDR3 coding DNA: TGTGCCAGCAGCCCTCTAGGGGGTGTGGGGTACAATGAGCAGTTCTTC.